A single sample is the source of the 26 T cell receptor beta chains below, sequenced in a study of Ad26.COV2.S vaccination and SARS-CoV-2 variants. Generated by immunoSEQ multiplex PCR, the TCRdb table keeps only in-frame clones and is missing some. The sample holds fewer than 800,000 clones, 89% seen once. Treatment of the sample: some 19 received Ad26.COV2.S at low or high dose, single or two shots; 5 received placebo; per-sample allocation not given. Each sample was drawn 63 days after the first injection (of vaccine or placebo). Sample: peripheral blood, taken in a trial of Ad26.COV2.S vaccine versus placebo. These TCRs come from a person aged 18-60 years who received the Ad26.COV2.S COVID-19 vaccine or a placebo.

The chain couples TRBV10-3 to TRBJ2-1; 8 positions match TRBD1. CDR1 is ENHRY and CDR2 is SYGVKD in the germline V gene. The trim removed 4 bases at V and 0 bases at J, leaving 2 bases unmatched. The CDR3 covers 15 residues. Here the CDR3 reads CAISGGTGSYNEQFF. CDR3 DNA: TGTGCCATCAGTGGAGGGACAGGCTCCTACAATGAGCAGTTCTTC.

The CDR3 region is CASSWGLAGAETQYF. The CDR3 nucleotides read TGTGCCAGCAGCTGGGGACTAGCGGGGGCAGAGACCCAGTACTTC. The gene calls are TRBV5-5 and TRBJ2-5, with 14 bases aligning to TRBD2. With 3 bases clipped from V and 4 bases from J, the junction kept 2 bases outside the gene matches. Germline values: CDR1 SGHKS, CDR2 YYEKEE (reference sequence). The CDR3 is 15 amino acids.

The V call is TRBV13, the J call TRBJ2-3, with 12 positions matching TRBD2. The CDR3 sequence is 16 residues long. Germline CDR1 and CDR2: PRHDT and FYEKMQ (reference sequence). J was trimmed by 2 bases and V by 5 bases; bases with no gene match: 5. This CDR3 is CASSMTSGRSTDTQYF. The CDR3 nucleotides are TGTGCCAGCAGCATGACTAGCGGGAGATCCACAGATACGCAGTATTTT.

The rearrangement uses TRBV6-2 or TRBV6-3 and TRBJ1-2; the D gene is possibly TRBD1 (5 bases). Germline loops: CDR1 MNHEY, CDR2 SVGEGT. Trimming took off 6 bases at V and 4 bases at J, with 12 bases between the two ends. The CDR3 spans 13 residues. The CDR3 is CASSRDGIYGYTF. The DNA of the CDR3 is TGTGCCAGCAGCCGGGACGGCATCTATGGCTACACCTTC.

The V gene is TRBV2, the J gene TRBJ1-4; a weak D match, TRBD1 (6 bases). V lost 2 bases, J lost 6 bases, and 10 bases lay in between. The CDR3 runs to 14 residues. CDR1 and CDR2 from the germline V gene are SNHLY and FYNNEI. The CDR3 spells CASSEQGHYEKLFF. CDR3 sequence (DNA): TGTGCCAGCAGTGAACAGGGACATTATGAAAAACTGTTTTTT.

The chain employs TRBV9 and TRBJ2-7, with 7 bases aligning to TRBD1. The V and J ends lost 4 bases and 2 bases, in that order; junction bases with no gene match: 9. Looked up from germline, CDR1 is SGDLS and CDR2 is YYNGEE. The CDR3 has 15 amino acids. The CDR3 reads CASSSDRESPYEQYF. CDR3 coding DNA: TGTGCCAGCAGCTCTGACAGGGAGTCCCCCTACGAGCAGTACTTC.

V is TRBV5-1 and J is TRBJ2-2; no clear D. Germline values: CDR1 SGHRS, CDR2 YFSETQ. Deletions cut 0 bases from V and 0 bases from J, with 9 bases between. This CDR3 comprises 16 residues. The CDR3 protein is CASSLEVGSNTGELFF. The CDR3 bases are TGCGCCAGCAGCTTGGAAGTCGGATCGAACACCGGGGAGCTGTTTTTT.

CDR3 loop: CASSLRDTQYF. Here the CDR3 DNA reads TGTGCCAGCAGCTTAAGAGATACGCAGTATTTT. The genes are TRBV7-8 and TRBJ2-3; D is unresolved. The CDR3 length is 11 residues. Germline V gene lookup returns CDR1 SGHVS and CDR2 FQNEAQ. V was cut by 2 bases and J by 5 bases, with 2 bases left in between.

The CDR3 region has the DNA TGTGCCTGGACTAGCGGGGGGGAAGAGACCCAGTACTTC. Encoded protein: CAWTSGGEETQYF. V and J are TRBV30 and TRBJ2-5; 12 bases fit TRBD2. Trimming at V came to 4 bases and at J to 3 bases, leaving 0 bases not matched to a gene. Looked up from germline, CDR1 is GTSNPN and CDR2 is SVGIG (reference sequence). This CDR3 has 13 residues.

V is TRBV30 and J is TRBJ2-7; D unresolved. Trimming took 7 bases from V and 3 from J, leaving 10 bases between them. This CDR3 has 11 residues. CDR1 and CDR2 (germline): GTSNPN, SVGIG (reference sequence). CDR3 amino acids: CAFDRLYEQYF. CDR3 DNA sequence: TGTGCCTTCGACCGACTCTACGAGCAGTACTTC.

This sequence joins TRBV7-9 and TRBJ1-4; D unresolved. CDR3 size: 14 residues. V gave up 3 bases and J gave up 0 bases, with 5 bases separating them. CDR1 and CDR2 from the germline V gene are SEHNR and FQNEAQ (reference sequence). CDR3 in DNA: TGTGCCAGCAGCTTGGCAGCAACTAATGAAAAACTGTTTTTT. This encodes CASSLAATNEKLFF.

CDR3 in DNA: TGTGCCAGCAGTTCAGACAGGGCGTACACCGGGGAGCTGTTTTTT. Its translation: CASSSDRAYTGELFF. V gene TRBV6-5 combines with J gene TRBJ2-2, with TRBD1 identical over 7 bases. Germline V CDR1 and CDR2: MNHEY, SVGAGI. This CDR3 is built from 15 residues. The V gene end was trimmed by 4 bases and the J gene end by 3 bases; junction bases not matched to a gene: 5.

V gene TRBV24-1 combines with J gene TRBJ2-1, with D maybe TRBD2 (6 bases). The V gene's germline CDR1 is KGHDR and CDR2 SFDVKD. V gave up 3 bases and J gave up 4 bases, with 15 bases separating them. The CDR3 extends over 16 amino acids. CDR3 loop: CATSDLTSRTYNEQFF. The CDR3 nucleotides are TGTGCCACCAGTGATCTTACTAGCAGGACATACAATGAGCAGTTCTTC.

This clone came up a few times. The chain couples TRBV18 to TRBJ1-2, with D perhaps TRBD1 (5 bases). Trimming took 1 base from V and 8 from J, leaving 11 bases between them. Germline loops: CDR1 KGHSH, CDR2 LQKENI. The CDR3 extends over 13 amino acids. This chain's CDR3 is CASSPQDNRGYTF. The CDR3 bases are TGTGCCAGCTCACCACAGGACAATCGGGGCTACACCTTC.

The rearrangement uses TRBV3-1 (or the pseudogene TRBV3-2) and TRBJ1-4, with unresolved D. CDR1 LGHDT and CDR2 YNNKEL come from the germline V gene (reference sequence). This CDR3 is built from 14 residues. Trimming left V 4 bases short and J 4 bases short, with 10 bases between. The CDR3, as DNA: TGTGCCAGCAGCCCCGGGTCCTATAATGAAAAACTGTTTTTT. This codes for CASSPGSYNEKLFF.

The chain's CDR3 is CASSPTVAPDTQYF. The DNA for the CDR3 is TGTGCCAGCTCACCGACAGTCGCCCCAGATACGCAGTATTTT. The chain joins TRBV18 to TRBJ2-3, with a weak D call TRBD1 (5 bases). Per germline, CDR1 KGHSH and CDR2 LQKENI. CDR3 length: 14 residues. V lost 3 bases and J lost 4, with 11 bases in between. The full variable domain, rest sourced from reference TRBV18 and TRBJ2-3, is NAGVMQNPRHLVRRRGQEARLRCSPMKGHSHVYWYRQLPEEGLKFMVYLQKENIIDESGMPKERFSAEFPKEGPSILRIQQVVRGDSAAYFCASSPTVAPDTQYFGPGTRLTVL.

The chain couples TRBV4-2 to TRBJ1-5; a weak D match, TRBD1 (5 bases). CDR3 length: 15 residues. V was clipped by 0 bases and J by 6 bases, with 12 bases between them. The germline V gene has CDR1 LGHNA and CDR2 YNFKEQ. Written as DNA, the CDR3 is TGTGCCAGCAGCCAAGATTGGGCAGGGCTTCAGCCCCAGCATTTT. Amino acid sequence: CASSQDWAGLQPQHF.

The V and J genes are TRBV19 and TRBJ1-2; possible D gene TRBD1, 5 bases. Trimming removed 7 bases from V and 0 bases from J, with 15 bases in between. The CDR3 has 15 amino acids. Germline values: CDR1 LNHDA, CDR2 SQIVND (reference sequence). The chain's CDR3 is CASKLSGTSNYGYTF. CDR3 sequence (DNA): TGTGCCAGTAAGCTCTCAGGGACCTCTAACTATGGCTACACCTTC.

The V call is TRBV20-1, the J call TRBJ1-2; TRBD1 might be the D (6 bases). The length of the CDR3 is 11 residues. V was cut by 6 bases and J by 7 bases, with 12 bases left in between. Germline V gene data show CDR1 as DFQATT and CDR2 as SNEGSKA (reference sequence). CDR3 coding DNA: TGCAGTGCGGGAGGGGGGATTGGCTACACCTTC. Translation gives CSAGGGIGYTF.

The chain couples TRBV7-9 to TRBJ2-2; perhaps TRBD1 as D (6 bases). Trimming pared 5 bases from V and 5 bases from J, leaving 9 bases between. Germline V gene sequence: CDR1 SEHNR, CDR2 FQNEAQ (reference sequence). The CDR3 has 13 residues. CDR3 sequence: CASSAQGTGELFF. The CDR3 DNA reads as TGTGCCAGCAGCGCGCAGGGGACCGGGGAGCTGTTTTTT.

The chain uses TRBV30 and TRBJ2-7, with D possibly being TRBD1 or TRBD2 (5 bases each). V dropped 4 bases and J dropped 6 bases, with 19 bases sitting between them. Germline CDR1 GTSNPN, CDR2 SVGIG (reference sequence). The CDR3 loop spans 14 amino acids. The CDR3: CAWKIGPPRGEQYF. The CDR3 nucleotides are TGTGCCTGGAAAATCGGGCCTCCGAGGGGCGAGCAGTACTTC.

The J gene is TRBJ1-1, the V gene TRBV19; weak D call: TRBD1 (5 bases). The V end lost 3 bases, the J end lost 4 bases, and 18 bases lay between the germline ends. The length of the CDR3 is 16 residues. In germline, CDR1 is LNHDA, CDR2 SQIVND (reference sequence). CDR3 region: CASSINQGGPGTEAFF. The DNA of the CDR3 is TGTGCCAGTAGTATCAACCAGGGAGGCCCGGGCACTGAAGCTTTCTTT.

The chain recombines TRBV12-3 or TRBV12-4 with TRBJ2-5, with D possibly TRBD2 on 6 matching bases. The CDR3 extends over 13 amino acids. V shed 7 bases and J shed 4 bases, with 13 bases lying between them. The CDR3 region is CASTVYGGETQYF. The CDR3 DNA is TGTGCCAGCACTGTTTACGGGGGAGAGACCCAGTACTTC.

V usage is TRBV30 and J usage is TRBJ2-7; D not certain. CDR1 GTSNPN and CDR2 SVGIG come from the germline V gene (reference sequence). The CDR3 loop spans 13 amino acids. Trimming cost V 2 bases and J 4 bases, with 12 bases left between them. CDR3 residues: CAWSLNSFYEQYF. CDR3 sequence (DNA): TGTGCCTGGAGTCTGAACAGCTTTTACGAGCAGTACTTC.

The chain links TRBV7-9 to TRBJ1-2; D gene unclear. Germline loops: CDR1 SEHNR, CDR2 FQNEAQ (reference sequence). CDR3 length: 15 residues. The ends were cut back, 1 base at V and 3 bases at J, with 12 bases in the middle. CDR3 loop: CASSLDGVRDYGYTF. The CDR3, as DNA: TGTGCCAGCAGCTTAGATGGGGTTCGCGACTATGGCTACACCTTC. The complete variable domain, with remaining parts taken from reference TRBV7-9 and TRBJ1-2, reads DTGVSQNPRHKITKRGQNVTFRCDPISEHNRLYWYRQTLGQGPEFLTYFQNEAQLEKSRLLSDRFSAERPKGSFSTLEIQRTEQGDSAMYLCASSLDGVRDYGYTFGSGTRLTVV.

This chain links TRBV6-5 with TRBJ1-1; no firm D call. Trimming took off 2 bases at V and 0 bases at J, with 7 bases between the two ends. CDR3 length equals 14 residues. CDR1 is MNHEY, CDR2 SVGAGI, per germline. CDR3 sequence (DNA): TGTGCCAGCAGTTACCTGGATATGAACACTGAAGCTTTCTTT. Protein product: CASSYLDMNTEAFF.